These 15 T cell receptor beta chains originate from one sample sequenced in a study of blood T cell repertoires in COVID-19. Assay used: immunoSEQ multiplex PCR; TCRdb lists only in-frame clones, some missing. Among approximately 190,000 clones, about 86% were seen once, and the ten largest hold 13% to 15%. The sequencing input was peripheral blood. The origin of the receptors is a man aged 25-40 years with active or convalescent COVID-19.

This chain's CDR3 is CASSYNRDSGNTGELFF. CDR3 nucleotide sequence: TGTGCCAGCAGCTATAACAGGGATTCGGGGAACACCGGGGAGCTGTTTTTT. The chain couples TRBV7-8 to TRBJ2-2; maybe TRBD1 (6 bases). The germline V gene has CDR1 SGHVS and CDR2 FQNEAQ. Trimming cost V 4 bases and J 1 base, with 16 bases left between them. CDR3 length: 17 amino acids.

The chain employs TRBV7-2 and TRBJ2-5; perhaps TRBD1 as D (6 bases). Between the trimmed V and J ends, which lost 0 bases and 4 bases, there was a span of 27 bases. The length of the CDR3 is 20 residues. Per the germline V gene, CDR1 is SGHTA and CDR2 is FQGNSA. The CDR3 sequence is CASSLALTGTTDSTLETQYF. The CDR3 bases are TGTGCCAGCAGCTTAGCCTTAACCGGGACAACGGATTCAACTTTAGAGACCCAGTACTTC.

The chain combines TRBV9 with TRBJ2-1; TRBD2 aligns across 8 bases. This CDR3 is built from 17 residues. Trimming removed 0 bases from V and 6 bases from J; junction bases left unmatched: 11. Germline assignment: CDR1 SGDLS and CDR2 YYNGEE. CDR3 DNA sequence: TGTGCCAGCAGCGTAGAGGTAGGACTAGCCCCATCCAATGAGCAGTTCTTC. This gives the protein CASSVEVGLAPSNEQFF.

This sequence joins TRBV19 and TRBJ1-1; D is unclear. The CDR3 runs to 12 residues. Trimming removed 6 bases at V and 2 bases at J, with 7 bases between. Per the germline V gene, CDR1 is LNHDA and CDR2 is SQIVND (reference sequence). In nucleotides, the CDR3 is TGTGCCAGTAGCCCTGTTAACACTGAAGCTTTCTTT. It is translated as CASSPVNTEAFF.

This clone has only one observation. This chain links TRBV7-6 with TRBJ2-2; a possible D gene is TRBD1 (6 bases). The CDR3 is 14 residues long. The V end lost 1 base, the J end lost 6 bases, and 9 bases lay between the germline ends. CDR1 SGHVS and CDR2 FNYEAQ come from the germline V gene. The CDR3 region is CASSLEQGPGELFF. The DNA of the CDR3 is TGTGCCAGCAGCTTAGAACAGGGCCCCGGGGAGCTGTTTTTT.

The V and J genes are TRBV13 and TRBJ2-7; unclear D gene. The germline gives CDR1 PRHDT, CDR2 FYEKMQ (reference sequence). The V gene lost 3 bases and the J gene lost 6 bases, with 9 bases spanning the gap. This CDR3 has 12 amino acids. The CDR3: CASSFSRSEQYF. The CDR3 DNA reads as TGTGCCAGCAGCTTCTCGCGAAGCGAGCAGTACTTC.

The chain combines TRBV2 with TRBJ1-2, with D perhaps matching TRBD1 (5 bases). With 6 bases removed from V and 2 bases from J, the gap between germline ends came to 13 bases. This CDR3 comprises 14 residues. CDR1 is SNHLY and CDR2 is FYNNEI in the germline V gene. The CDR3 region is CASSEQSGNYGYTF. The CDR3, as DNA: TGTGCCAGCAGCGAACAGTCAGGGAACTATGGCTACACCTTC. The entire variable domain, with the rest obtained from reference TRBV2 and TRBJ1-2, is as follows: EPEVTQTPSHQVTQMGQEVILRCVPISNHLYFYWYRQILGQKVEFLVSFYNNEISEKSEIFDDQFSVERPDGSNFTLKIRSTKLEDSAMYFCASSEQSGNYGYTFGSGTRLTVV.

V and J are TRBV4-1 and TRBJ2-3; D remains unclear. Trimming took 2 bases from V and 0 from J, leaving 9 bases between them. The V gene's germline CDR1 is MGHRA and CDR2 YSYEKL. This CDR3 has 15 residues. The CDR3 DNA sequence: TGCGCCAGCAGCCAATCGCAGGCTAGCACAGATACGCAGTATTTT. Translated: CASSQSQASTDTQYF.

This clone has a single count. V and J are TRBV25-1 and TRBJ2-6; 8 nucleotides agree with TRBD1. The CDR3 has 17 amino acids. Germline V gene data show CDR1 as MGHDK and CDR2 as SYGVNS. The trim removed 6 bases at V and 0 bases at J, leaving 7 bases unmatched. The CDR3 loop reads CASSDRGHLSGANVLTF. CDR3 in DNA: TGTGCCAGCAGCGACAGGGGTCATCTCTCTGGGGCCAACGTCCTGACTTTC.

The chain uses TRBV4-2 and TRBJ2-3; possibly TRBD2 for D (5 bases). The V end lost 0 bases, the J end lost 6 bases, and 10 bases lay between the germline ends. Germline CDR1 LGHNA, CDR2 YNFKEQ. This CDR3 has 14 residues. The CDR3 nucleotides read TGTGCCAGCAGCCAAGATCAGCGGACGGATACGCAGTATTTT. It codes for CASSQDQRTDTQYF.

This chain links TRBV6-4 with TRBJ2-5; the D gene is possibly TRBD1 (6 bases). Germline assignment: CDR1 MRHNA and CDR2 SNTAGT. The CDR3 has 13 residues. The V gene lost 6 bases and the J gene lost 9 bases, with 17 bases spanning the gap. In DNA, the CDR3 is TGTGCCAGCAGCTCACAGAGCGGACAGCCCCAGTACTTC. Encoded protein: CASSSQSGQPQYF.

CDR3 protein: CASSSAWAGRSTEAFF. The CDR3 nucleotides read TGTGCCAGCAGCTCAGCCTGGGCAGGGCGAAGCACTGAAGCTTTCTTT. The chain joins TRBV7-9 to TRBJ1-1, with D possibly being TRBD1 (5 bases). Trimming left V 4 bases short and J 4 bases short, with 19 bases between. The CDR3 is 16 amino acids. CDR1 is SEHNR and CDR2 is FQNEAQ in the germline V gene (reference sequence).

The chain uses TRBV7-2 and TRBJ1-1, with 7 bases that match TRBD1. With 5 bases clipped from V and 0 bases from J, the junction kept 12 bases outside the gene matches. There are 17 residues in the CDR3. Germline CDR1 and CDR2: SGHTA and FQGNSA. CDR3: CASSTRDRARMNTEAFF. The CDR3 DNA follows: TGTGCCAGCAGCACGCGAGACAGGGCGCGGATGAACACTGAAGCTTTCTTT.

The chain links TRBV10-3 to TRBJ2-7, with D possibly matching TRBD2 (6 bases). The V and J ends lost 6 bases and 0 bases respectively, with 12 bases between them. Germline-derived CDR1 and CDR2 are ENHRY and SYGVKD. The CDR3 covers 14 residues. The CDR3 DNA follows: TGTGCCATCAGGGGGACTCTGGACTCCTACGAGCAGTACTTC. Translating gives CAIRGTLDSYEQYF.

The V gene is TRBV30, the J gene TRBJ1-4; 7 bases are a match to TRBD1. Germline lookup yields CDR1 GTSNPN and CDR2 SVGIG (reference sequence). J was trimmed by 8 bases and V by 0 bases; bases with no gene match: 9. CDR3 length: 15 residues. The CDR3 region is CAWSVNRGVREKLFF. In nucleotides, the CDR3 is TGTGCCTGGAGTGTAAACAGGGGAGTAAGGGAAAAACTGTTTTTT.